These 22 T cell receptor beta chains originate from one sample sequenced in a study of beta chain features in type 1 diabetes. TCRB transcripts that were expressed got sequenced, as all of the isolated RNA had been reverse transcribed. Clones were sequenced by immunoSEQ multiplex PCR, and TCRdb holds only the in-frame ones, with some missing. The sample lists fewer than 350,000 clones, about 20% occurring once. The sample comprised naive CD4+ T cells from blood. The source of these receptors is a woman younger than 35 in good health.

The chain couples TRBV2 to TRBJ1-1; D is ambiguous. Trimming took 6 bases from V and 4 from J, leaving 18 bases between them. The germline V gene encodes CDR1 SNHLY and CDR2 FYNNEI. CDR3 length: 15 residues. The chain's CDR3 is CASSWTPPSLTEAFF. The CDR3 DNA follows: TGTGCCAGCAGCTGGACTCCCCCTTCTCTCACTGAAGCTTTCTTT.

This clone was counted between two and nine times. At one boundary the junction diverges from the germline segment, which might be a read error. This rearrangement joins TRBV6-6 to TRBJ2-1, with TRBD1 matching 12 bases. The CDR3 is 15 residues long. CDR1 and CDR2 from the germline V gene are MNHNY and SVGAGI (reference sequence). The CDR3 DNA follows: TGTGCCAGTAGTTGGACCGGGACAGGGGGCGATGAGCAGTTCTTC. Protein product: CASSWTGTGGDEQFF.

This chain links TRBV5-6 with TRBJ2-7; 11 bases map to TRBD1. Germline V CDR1 and CDR2: SGHDT, YYEEEE. The ends lost 4 bases at V and 6 bases at J; junction bases unmatched: 9. This CDR3 region has 15 residues. CDR3 DNA: TGTGCCAGCAGCCTGCCCGGGACAGGGGGTGCCGAGCAGTACTTC. This translates into CASSLPGTGGAEQYF. Filled out from reference TRBV5-6 and TRBJ2-7, the complete variable domain reads DAGVTQSPTHLIKTRGQQVTLRCSPKSGHDTVSWYQQALGQGPQFIFQYYEEEERQRGNFPDRFSGHQFPNYSSELNVNALLLGDSALYLCASSLPGTGGAEQYFGPGTRLTVT.

The chain's CDR3 is CATSTPDRVYEQYF. Written as DNA, the CDR3 is TGTGCCACCAGCACCCCGGACAGGGTTTACGAGCAGTACTTC. V usage is TRBV15 and J usage is TRBJ2-7; 8 bases agree with TRBD1. The CDR3 covers 14 residues. With 4 bases clipped from V and 4 bases from J, the junction kept 6 bases outside the gene matches. Germline V CDR1 and CDR2: LNHNV, YYDKDF (reference sequence).

This clone was picked up one time. V is TRBV27 and J is TRBJ2-2; 12 nucleotides match TRBD2. Germline trimming cut 3 bases from V and 2 bases from J; bases unmatched to any gene: 7. CDR1 and CDR2 from the germline V gene are MNHEY and SMNVEV (reference sequence). The CDR3 is 18 amino acids. CDR3: CASSLVGLAGRNTGELFF. In nucleotides, the CDR3 is TGTGCCAGCAGTTTGGTAGGACTAGCGGGAAGAAACACCGGGGAGCTGTTTTTT.

This clone was detected only a few times. V usage is TRBV4-1 and J usage is TRBJ2-1; possible D gene TRBD2, 6 bases. V was trimmed by 1 base and J by 6 bases, leaving 16 bases between them. The CDR3 runs 16 residues. The germline V gene has CDR1 MGHRA and CDR2 YSYEKL. The CDR3 loop is CASSQVSLAEGNEQFF. The CDR3 DNA reads TGCGCCAGCAGCCAAGTTTCGTTAGCGGAAGGCAATGAGCAGTTCTTC.

This clone was picked up a small number of times. V usage is TRBV18 and J usage is TRBJ1-6, with 7 bases aligning to TRBD1. The CDR3 extends over 15 amino acids. Per the germline V gene, CDR1 is KGHSH and CDR2 is LQKENI. Trimming took 3 bases from V and 4 from J; bases not matched to a gene: 3. The CDR3 nucleotides are TGTGCCAGCTCACCTCTGACAGGGTATAATTCACCCCTCCACTTT. Its protein product is CASSPLTGYNSPLHF.

V is TRBV27 and J is TRBJ2-1; 7 nucleotides align to TRBD1. The trim removed 5 bases at V and 7 bases at J, leaving 5 bases unmatched. Germline V lookup: CDR1 MNHEY, CDR2 SMNVEV (reference sequence). The CDR3 length is 13 residues. Written as DNA, the CDR3 is TGTGCCAGCAGTAGACAGGGAGTGAATGAGCAGTTCTTC. Translation gives CASSRQGVNEQFF.

The V and J genes are TRBV5-1 and TRBJ2-3; 8 bases fit TRBD2. Per the germline V gene, CDR1 is SGHRS and CDR2 is YFSETQ. The V segment lost 2 bases and the J segment 5 bases; nucleotides outside the gene matches: 7. This CDR3 has 15 amino acids. DNA of the CDR3: TGCGCCAGCAGCTTACTAGCGGTCCGGGGAGATACGCAGTATTTT. This encodes CASSLLAVRGDTQYF.

This clone was observed a few times. An end of the junction does not agree with germline; a read error may underlie this. The CDR3 is CASSQNPGLAFMTYF. CDR3 sequence (DNA): TGTGCCAGCAGCCAGAATCCGGGACTGGCTTTTATGACCTACTTC. This chain uses TRBV4-2 with TRBJ1-2, with D tentatively TRBD1 (5 bases). The germline gives CDR1 LGHNA, CDR2 YNFKEQ. The CDR3 length is 15 residues.

This clone was detected a few times. This chain joins TRBV7-4 and TRBJ2-7; no reliable D call. Deletions cut 7 bases from V and 2 bases from J, with 12 bases between. CDR3 length: 13 residues. The V gene's germline CDR1 is SGHVT and CDR2 SQSDAQ. The CDR3 protein is CASTSRITYEQYF. DNA of the CDR3: TGTGCCAGCACCTCCAGGATTACCTACGAGCAGTACTTC. The variable domain in full, with the rest retrieved from reference TRBV7-4 and TRBJ2-7, is GAGVSQSPRYKVAKRGRDVALRCDSISGHVTLYWYRQTLGQGSEVLTYSQSDAQRDKSGRPSGRFSAERPERSVSTLKIQRTEQGDSAVYLCASTSRITYEQYFGPGTRLTVT.

This clone was seen a few times. The CDR3 protein is CASSPPLRGTDTQYF. CDR3 nucleotide sequence: TGTGCCAGCAGTCCCCCACTGCGAGGGACAGATACGCAGTATTTT. The chain employs TRBV6-1 and TRBJ2-3; D is perhaps TRBD2 (5 bases). The V and J ends lost 5 bases and 3 bases respectively, with 15 bases between them. This CDR3 spans 15 amino acids. Germline assignment: CDR1 MNHNS and CDR2 SASEGT.

This clone has only a few counts. The V and J genes are TRBV15 and TRBJ1-4; 8 bases match TRBD1. Germline V gene data show CDR1 as LNHNV and CDR2 as YYDKDF (reference sequence). Losses at the gene ends were 8 bases for V and 6 bases for J; bases not matched to a gene: 11. This CDR3 region has 15 residues. The CDR3 DNA follows: TGTGCCACCGGAAAGCCGGACAGGGTAGATGAAAAACTGTTTTTT. Translating gives CATGKPDRVDEKLFF. The full variable domain, completed using reference TRBV15 and TRBJ1-4, is DAMVIQNPRYQVTQFGKPVTLSCSQTLNHNVMYWYQQKSSQAPKLLFHYYDKDFNNEADTPDNFQSRRPNTSFCFLDIRSPGLGDTAMYLCATGKPDRVDEKLFFGSGTQLSVL.

This clone was counted only a few times. The chain links TRBV6-5 to TRBJ2-6; 7 bases agree with TRBD2. The germline V gene encodes CDR1 MNHEY and CDR2 SVGAGI. The V segment lost 4 bases and the J segment 0 bases; nucleotides outside the gene matches: 0. The CDR3 extends over 15 amino acids. This CDR3 reads CASSSGGSGANVLTF. CDR3 nucleotides: TGTGCCAGCAGTTCGGGGGGCTCTGGGGCCAACGTCCTGACTTTC.

The genes are TRBV9 and TRBJ2-3; 13 nucleotides align to TRBD2. The CDR3 has 18 amino acids. The V gene end was trimmed by 0 bases and the J gene end by 2 bases; junction bases not matched to a gene: 6. From germline, CDR1 is SGDLS and CDR2 YYNGEE. CDR3 sequence reads: CASSVAGGLAGNTDTQYF. The CDR3 DNA reads as TGTGCCAGCAGCGTAGCGGGGGGACTAGCGGGGAACACAGATACGCAGTATTTT.

The chain couples TRBV18 to TRBJ1-6, with 9 bases identical to TRBD1. The trim removed 6 bases at V and 10 bases at J, leaving 7 bases unmatched. The CDR3 runs to 14 residues. Per the germline V gene, CDR1 is KGHSH and CDR2 is LQKENI. The CDR3 sequence: CASSLRDRDSPLHF. The DNA of the CDR3 is TGTGCCAGCTCGTTACGGGACAGGGACTCACCCCTCCACTTT.

The chain recombines TRBV7-9 with TRBJ2-7, with TRBD2 identical over 12 bases. From germline, CDR1 is SEHNR and CDR2 FQNEAQ (reference sequence). V lost 4 bases, J lost 9 bases, and 13 bases stayed unmatched. The CDR3 runs to 16 residues. The CDR3 sequence is CASSSRLAGELARQYF. The CDR3 DNA sequence: TGTGCCAGCAGCTCCCGACTAGCGGGAGAACTCGCGAGGCAGTACTTC. The full variable domain, in which reference TRBV7-9 and TRBJ2-7 provide the parts outside the CDR3, is DTGVSQNPRHKITKRGQNVTFRCDPISEHNRLYWYRQTLGQGPEFLTYFQNEAQLEKSRLLSDRFSAERPKGSFSTLEIQRTEQGDSAMYLCASSSRLAGELARQYFGPGTRLTVT.

This clone was detected a few times. The genes are TRBV18 and TRBJ1-2; no firm D call. Deletions cut 1 base from V and 4 bases from J, with 13 bases between. The CDR3 spans 15 residues. The V gene's germline CDR1 is KGHSH and CDR2 LQKENI. In DNA, the CDR3 is TGTGCCAGCTCACCACTACTTACTGATGTCTATGGCTACACCTTC. Its protein product is CASSPLLTDVYGYTF.

This clone was counted only a few times. V is TRBV30 and J is TRBJ2-4; 9 nucleotides line up with TRBD2. Germline V CDR1 and CDR2: GTSNPN, SVGIG (reference sequence). This CDR3 comprises 14 residues. V gave up 3 bases and J gave up 7 bases; unmatched junction bases: 7. CDR3 in amino acids: CAWSGGGATNIQYF. CDR3 coding DNA: TGTGCCTGGAGCGGCGGGGGGGCGACGAACATTCAGTACTTC.

The V gene is TRBV5-1, the J gene TRBJ2-7; a weak D match, TRBD1 (6 bases). The V gene lost 4 bases and the J gene lost 7 bases, with 15 bases spanning the gap. The germline V gene has CDR1 SGHRS and CDR2 YFSETQ. The CDR3 runs 13 residues. The CDR3 DNA sequence: TGCGCCAGCAGCCAAATAACAGGGTGGGAGCAGTACTTC. It yields the protein CASSQITGWEQYF.

The rearrangement joins TRBV29-1 to TRBJ2-1, with D tentatively TRBD2 (5 bases). Germline CDR1 reads SQVTM; CDR2 reads ANQGSEA. This CDR3 has 17 residues. V lost 3 bases and J lost 5, with 23 bases in between. CDR3 amino acids: CSVEARGWGTRHNEQFF. DNA of the CDR3: TGCAGCGTTGAGGCCAGAGGGTGGGGTACACGGCACAATGAGCAGTTCTTC.

The V and J genes are TRBV2 and TRBJ1-1; D is possibly TRBD1 (5 bases). CDR1 SNHLY and CDR2 FYNNEI come from the germline V gene. This CDR3 has 13 residues. V was pared by 7 bases and J by 3 bases, with 12 bases between. The CDR3 sequence is CASNEAGYTEAFF. The CDR3, as DNA: TGTGCCAGCAATGAGGCAGGGTACACTGAAGCTTTCTTT. The full variable domain, its missing parts supplied by reference TRBV2 and TRBJ1-1, is EPEVTQTPSHQVTQMGQEVILRCVPISNHLYFYWYRQILGQKVEFLVSFYNNEISEKSEIFDDQFSVERPDGSNFTLKIRSTKLEDSAMYFCASNEAGYTEAFFGQGTRLTVV.